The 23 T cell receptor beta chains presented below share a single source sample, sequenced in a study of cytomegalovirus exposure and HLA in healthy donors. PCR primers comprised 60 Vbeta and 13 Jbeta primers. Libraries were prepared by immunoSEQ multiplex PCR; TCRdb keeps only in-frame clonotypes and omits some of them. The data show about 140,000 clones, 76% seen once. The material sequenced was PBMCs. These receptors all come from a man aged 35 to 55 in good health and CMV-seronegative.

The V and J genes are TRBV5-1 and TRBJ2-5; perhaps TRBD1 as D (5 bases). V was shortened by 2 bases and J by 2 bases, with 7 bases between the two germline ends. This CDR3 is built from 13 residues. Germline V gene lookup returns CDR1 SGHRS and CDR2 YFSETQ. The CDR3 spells CASSFAGQETQYF. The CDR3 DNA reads TGCGCCAGCAGCTTTGCAGGGCAAGAGACCCAGTACTTC.

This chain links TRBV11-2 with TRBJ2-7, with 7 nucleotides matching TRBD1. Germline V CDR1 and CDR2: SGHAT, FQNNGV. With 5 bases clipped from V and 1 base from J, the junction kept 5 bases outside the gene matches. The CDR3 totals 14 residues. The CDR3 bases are TGTGCCAGCAGCACAATGACAGGGTCCTACGAGCAGTACTTC. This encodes CASSTMTGSYEQYF.

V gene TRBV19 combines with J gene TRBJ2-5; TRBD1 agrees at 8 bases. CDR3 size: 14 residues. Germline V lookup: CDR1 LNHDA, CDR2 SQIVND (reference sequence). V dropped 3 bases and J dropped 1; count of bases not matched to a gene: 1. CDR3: CASSMDRVQETQYF. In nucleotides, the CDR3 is TGTGCCAGTAGTATGGACAGGGTCCAAGAGACCCAGTACTTC. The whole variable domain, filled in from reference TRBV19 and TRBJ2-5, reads DGGITQSPKYLFRKEGQNVTLSCEQNLNHDAMYWYRQDPGQGLRLIYYSQIVNDFQKGDIAEGYSVSREKKESFPLTVTSAQKNPTAFYLCASSMDRVQETQYFGPGTRLLVL.

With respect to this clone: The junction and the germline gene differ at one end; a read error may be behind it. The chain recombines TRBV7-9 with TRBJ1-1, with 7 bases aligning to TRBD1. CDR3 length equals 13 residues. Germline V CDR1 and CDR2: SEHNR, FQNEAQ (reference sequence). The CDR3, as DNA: TGTTCCAGCAGCTTTATTACAGGGGTCGAAGCTTTCTTT. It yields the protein CSSSFITGVEAFF.

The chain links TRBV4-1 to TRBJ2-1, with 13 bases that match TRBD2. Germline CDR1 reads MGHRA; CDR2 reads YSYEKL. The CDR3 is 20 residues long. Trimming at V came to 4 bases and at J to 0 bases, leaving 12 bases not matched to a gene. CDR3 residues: CASSPAGGTSGVSSYNEQFF. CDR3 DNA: TGCGCCAGCAGCCCGGCAGGGGGGACTAGCGGGGTTAGCTCCTACAATGAGCAGTTCTTC.

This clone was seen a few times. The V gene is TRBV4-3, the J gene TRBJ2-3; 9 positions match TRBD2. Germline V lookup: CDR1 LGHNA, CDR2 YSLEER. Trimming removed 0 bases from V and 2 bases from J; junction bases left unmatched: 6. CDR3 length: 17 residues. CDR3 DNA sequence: TGCGCCAGCAGCCAAGATTTGGCGGGGGGGCCCACAGATACGCAGTATTTT. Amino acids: CASSQDLAGGPTDTQYF.

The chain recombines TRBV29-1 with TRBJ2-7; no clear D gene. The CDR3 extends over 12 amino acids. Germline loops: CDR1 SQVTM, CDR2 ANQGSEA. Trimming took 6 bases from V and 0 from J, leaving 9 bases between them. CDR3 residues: CSVEVPSYEQYF. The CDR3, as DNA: TGCAGCGTAGAGGTTCCCTCCTACGAGCAGTACTTC.

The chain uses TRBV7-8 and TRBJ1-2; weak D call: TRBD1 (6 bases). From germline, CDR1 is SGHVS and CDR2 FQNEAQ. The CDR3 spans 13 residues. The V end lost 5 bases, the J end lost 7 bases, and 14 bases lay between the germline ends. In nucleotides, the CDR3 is TGTGCCAGCAGCCTCGGGACAAGGGCTGGCTACACCTTC. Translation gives CASSLGTRAGYTF.

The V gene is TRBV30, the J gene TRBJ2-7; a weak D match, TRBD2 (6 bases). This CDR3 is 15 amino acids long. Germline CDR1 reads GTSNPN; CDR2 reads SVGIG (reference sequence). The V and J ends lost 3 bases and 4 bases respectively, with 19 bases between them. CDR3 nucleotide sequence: TGTGCCTGGAGGACCGTGGGTACTGGGGGGTACGAGCAGTACTTC. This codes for CAWRTVGTGGYEQYF.

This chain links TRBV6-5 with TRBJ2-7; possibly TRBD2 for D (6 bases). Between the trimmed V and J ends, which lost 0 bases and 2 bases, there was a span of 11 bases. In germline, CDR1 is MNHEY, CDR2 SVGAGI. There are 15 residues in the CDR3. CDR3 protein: CASSYSLAITYEQYF. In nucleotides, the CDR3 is TGTGCCAGCAGTTACTCTCTAGCGATTACCTACGAGCAGTACTTC.

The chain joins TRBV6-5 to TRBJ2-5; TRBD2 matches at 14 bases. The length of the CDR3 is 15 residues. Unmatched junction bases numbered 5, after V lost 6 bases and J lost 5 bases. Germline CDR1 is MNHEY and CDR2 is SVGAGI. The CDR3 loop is CASSGTSGSGETQYF. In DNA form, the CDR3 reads TGTGCCAGCAGCGGGACTAGCGGGAGTGGGGAGACCCAGTACTTC.

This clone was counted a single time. CDR3 sequence: CASNRGTLDEQYF. The CDR3 nucleotides read TGTGCCAGCAATCGGGGGACCTTAGACGAGCAGTACTTC. The chain couples TRBV2 to TRBJ2-5, with a weak D call TRBD2 (6 bases). Near its end, the DNA agrees better with TRBJ2-7, so the J call may be wrong. The germline gives CDR1 SNHLY, CDR2 FYNNEI. The CDR3 contains 13 residues.

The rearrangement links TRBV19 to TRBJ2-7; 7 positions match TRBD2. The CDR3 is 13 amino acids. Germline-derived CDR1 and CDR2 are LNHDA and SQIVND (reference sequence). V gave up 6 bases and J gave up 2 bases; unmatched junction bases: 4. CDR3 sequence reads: CASSGGYPYEQYF. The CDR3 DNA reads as TGTGCCAGTAGCGGGGGGTATCCCTACGAGCAGTACTTC.

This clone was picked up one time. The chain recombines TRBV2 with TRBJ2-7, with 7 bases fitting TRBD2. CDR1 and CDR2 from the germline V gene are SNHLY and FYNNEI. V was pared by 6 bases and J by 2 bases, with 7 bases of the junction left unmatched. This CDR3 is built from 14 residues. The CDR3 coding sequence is TGTGCCAGCAGCCCCGACGCGGGGGCCTACGAGCAGTACTTC. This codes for CASSPDAGAYEQYF.

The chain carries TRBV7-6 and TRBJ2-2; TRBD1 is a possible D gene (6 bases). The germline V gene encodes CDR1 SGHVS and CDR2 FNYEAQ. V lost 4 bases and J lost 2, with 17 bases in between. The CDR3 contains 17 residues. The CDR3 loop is CASSSKQGEGNTGELFF. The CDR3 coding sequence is TGTGCCAGCAGCTCGAAACAGGGAGAGGGTAACACCGGGGAGCTGTTTTTT.

The DNA for the CDR3 is TGTGCCAGCAGGGGAGGCAAAGGAGTACAAGAGACCCAGTACTTC. Residues: CASRGGKGVQETQYF. V and J are TRBV28 and TRBJ2-5; perhaps TRBD2 as D (6 bases). Germline V gives CDR1 MDHEN, CDR2 SYDVKM. The ends were cut back, 6 bases at V and 2 bases at J, with 16 bases in the middle. The CDR3 extends over 15 amino acids.

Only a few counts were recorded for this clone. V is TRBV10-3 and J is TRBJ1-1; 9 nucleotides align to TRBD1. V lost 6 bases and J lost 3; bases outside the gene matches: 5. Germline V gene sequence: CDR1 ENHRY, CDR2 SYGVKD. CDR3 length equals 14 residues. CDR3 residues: CAIRGGQGYTEAFF. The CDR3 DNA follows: TGTGCCATCAGGGGGGGACAGGGATACACTGAAGCTTTCTTT.

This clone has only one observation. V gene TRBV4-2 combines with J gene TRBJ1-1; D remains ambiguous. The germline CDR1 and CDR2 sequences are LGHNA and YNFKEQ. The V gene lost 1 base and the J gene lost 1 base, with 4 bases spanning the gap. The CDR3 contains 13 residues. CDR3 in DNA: TGTGCCAGCAGCCAAGCATGGAACACTGAAGCTTTCTTT. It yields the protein CASSQAWNTEAFF.

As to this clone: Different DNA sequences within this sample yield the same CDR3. Here the CDR3 reads CASSMGTSAYNEQFF. The CDR3 DNA follows: TGTGCCAGTAGTATGGGAACTAGCGCTTACAATGAGCAGTTCTTC. The genes are TRBV19 and TRBJ2-1, with 7 bases that match TRBD2. V dropped 3 bases and J dropped 4; count of bases not matched to a gene: 6. The CDR3 has 15 residues. The germline CDR1 and CDR2 sequences are LNHDA and SQIVND (reference sequence).

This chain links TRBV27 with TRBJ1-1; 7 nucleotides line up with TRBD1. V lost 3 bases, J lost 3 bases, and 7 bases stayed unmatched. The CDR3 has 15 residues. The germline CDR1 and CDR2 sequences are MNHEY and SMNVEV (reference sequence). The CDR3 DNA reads TGTGCCAGCAGTTTGGAGGGGGCAGGAGACACTGAAGCTTTCTTT. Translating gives CASSLEGAGDTEAFF.

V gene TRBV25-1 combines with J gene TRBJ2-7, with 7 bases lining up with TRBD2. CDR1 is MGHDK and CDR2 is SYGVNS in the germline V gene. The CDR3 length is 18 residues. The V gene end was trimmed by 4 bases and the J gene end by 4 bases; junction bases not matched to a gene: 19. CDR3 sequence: CASSVILSGTSYRYEQYF. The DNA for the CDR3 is TGTGCCAGCAGTGTCATACTGAGCGGGACGAGCTATCGTTACGAGCAGTACTTC.

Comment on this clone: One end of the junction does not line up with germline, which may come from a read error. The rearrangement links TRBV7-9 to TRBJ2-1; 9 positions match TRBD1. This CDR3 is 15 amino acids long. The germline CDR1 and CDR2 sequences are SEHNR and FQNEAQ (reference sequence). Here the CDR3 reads CSSSLRGTGLNEQFF. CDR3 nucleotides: TGTTCCAGCAGCTTACGGGGGACAGGGCTCAATGAGCAGTTCTTC.

In DNA, the CDR3 is TGTGCCAGCAGCACCGGGACGGGAGATGAAGCTTTCTTT. Encoded protein: CASSTGTGDEAFF. This chain uses TRBV7-7 with TRBJ1-1, with D perhaps TRBD1 (5 bases). This CDR3 has 13 residues. Trimming left V 5 bases short and J 7 bases short, with 14 bases between. Germline CDR1 SSHAT, CDR2 FNYEAQ (reference sequence).